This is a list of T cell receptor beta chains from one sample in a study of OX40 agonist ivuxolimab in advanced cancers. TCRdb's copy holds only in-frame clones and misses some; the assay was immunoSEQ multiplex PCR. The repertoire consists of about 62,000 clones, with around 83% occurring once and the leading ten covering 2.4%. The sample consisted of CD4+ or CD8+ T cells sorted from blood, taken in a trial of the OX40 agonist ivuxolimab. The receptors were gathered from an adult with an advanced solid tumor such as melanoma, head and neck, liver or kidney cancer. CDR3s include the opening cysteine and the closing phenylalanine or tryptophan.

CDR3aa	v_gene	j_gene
CASSLDHGANYGYTF	TRBV5-1	TRBJ1-2
CASSDPRGRTEAFF	TRBV2	TRBJ1-1
CASSLDRALGEQYF	TRBV5-1	TRBJ2-7
CAWITPSPAFF	TRBV30	TRBJ1-1
CASMSTGQNYGYTF	TRBV6-5	TRBJ1-2
CASSPMGGESGAFF	TRBV7-3	TRBJ1-1
CASSLEGNFASGYTF	TRBV5-1	TRBJ1-2
CASSPERLAEEKLFF	TRBV7-8	TRBJ1-4
CASSQRDRFIEAFF	TRBV4-1	TRBJ1-1
CASSPSLLAGGSDTQYF	TRBV18	TRBJ2-3
CASSGTSGGVTQYF	TRBV9	TRBJ2-3
CASSLDRGLYF	TRBV7-9	TRBJ2-3
CASRRTGNYGYTF	TRBV19	TRBJ1-2
CASSPQGALPNSPLHF	TRBV27	TRBJ1-6
CASSFGGANVLTF	TRBV7-9	TRBJ2-6
CASSIGQRSNEQFF	TRBV6-1	TRBJ2-1
CASSLRGGSGANVLTF	TRBV11-3	TRBJ2-6
CARLRGVRTEAFF	TRBV27	TRBJ1-1
CASSPWLNQPQHF	TRBV7-2	TRBJ1-5
CASNDRGYGYTF	TRBV5-6	TRBJ1-2
CASSFTGTDTQYF	TRBV2	TRBJ2-3
CASSLAHSTDTQYF	TRBV7-6	TRBJ2-3
CASSRQGALDTQYF	TRBV21-1	TRBJ2-3
CASSLGGGRMGNEQFF	TRBV7-2	TRBJ2-1
CASSYGGQGGYEQYF	TRBV6-5	TRBJ2-7
CASSFRRGNTEAFF	TRBV7-2	TRBJ1-1
CASTRTANTGELFF	TRBV5-4	TRBJ2-2
CASSQTGELFF	TRBV5-6	TRBJ2-2
CASSELGRDEQYF	TRBV2	TRBJ2-7